Sequencing of this T cell receptor beta chain was carried out in a study of OX40 agonist ivuxolimab in advanced cancers. For the study in its entirety: Ivuxolimab, which targeted the costimulatory receptor OX40 (CD134), was an agonistic, fully human IgG2 monoclonal antibody. Intravenous ivuxolimab was administered to patients every 2 weeks at six dose levels: 0.01, 0.1, 0.3, 1.5, 3 and 10 mg/kg. Of the approximately 50 dose-escalation patients, hepatocellular carcinoma was present in roughly 19, melanoma in roughly 15, renal cell carcinoma in 9 and head and neck cancer in 9. The dose-escalation cohort was almost 85% male with a mean age of approximately 59 years, ranging from about 23 to 85. Prior anti-PD-1, anti-PD-L1 or anti-CTLA-4 therapy was permitted, and 30% to 45% of dose-escalation patients had received checkpoint inhibitors. Partial responses occurred in three dose-escalation patients, of whom one had hepatocellular carcinoma and two had cutaneous melanoma. The purpose of peripheral TCRbeta sequencing was to test whether ivuxolimab changed TCR sequence diversity and led to clonal T-cell expansion. The paper reports the monotherapy dose-escalation portion (N = 52 patients) of the phase I ivuxolimab trial. Here is what the overall study found, with its caveats: Low levels of normalized T-cell clonal expansion were also seen in some patients who did not respond. In the 0.1-3.0 mg/kg groups, partial responders had among the lowest normalized peripheral clonal expansion, particularly in CD8+ T cells. Which antigens the clonally expanded peripheral T cells were specific for was not determined. At doses of 0.1 to 3.0 mg/kg, clonal expansion of both CD4+ and CD8+ T cells in blood was seen between baseline and week 6. On average, CD8+ T cells showed more expanded clones than CD4+ T cells after ivuxolimab.

To sequence the TCRbeta CDR3 region, genomic DNA was isolated from the sorted cells. TCRbeta CDR3 regions were sequenced using the immunoSEQ Assay. Here the immuneACCESS table is served through TCRdb, limited to in-frame sequences with V and J called. Missing clones are a known gap in these copies; in checked studies unresolved V genes cover under half, and the rest lacks a known reason. For this sample there are tens of thousands of clones; approximately 90% appear just once. The ten top clones hold around 0.45% of the sample. Note on this clone: It has no known antigen specificity. The record has no base qualities; no much larger clone is one base away.

Patients with autoimmune disease history or receiving systemic immunosuppression were excluded from the trial. Peripheral blood for TCR sequencing was drawn from every dose cohort at baseline, at cycle 4 day 1 and at cycle 7 day 1. The samples were drawn from a first-in-human, open-label, multicenter phase I dose-escalation trial of ivuxolimab. Adults with locally advanced or metastatic melanoma, renal cell carcinoma, hepatocellular carcinoma or head and neck squamous cell carcinoma were enrolled in the trial. Before TCR sequencing, CD4+ and CD8+ T cells were separately sorted from peripheral blood. CDR1 is given as SEHNR and CDR2 as FQNEAQ, both from the germline V gene (reference sequence). The trim is 4 bases for V and 4 bases for J, with a gap of 16 bases between the germline ends. From the cysteine up to the phenylalanine, the CDR3 has a length of 15 residues. CDR3 DNA only is kept here, 45 bases in frame from base 1.

Sample: CD4+ or CD8+ T cells sorted from blood, taken in a trial of the OX40 agonist ivuxolimab. The TCR originated in an adult with an advanced solid tumor such as melanoma, head and neck, liver or kidney cancer. The chain is encoded by TRBV7-9 joined to TRBJ1-1; no D segment can be confidently identified. The CDR3 amino acid sequence is: CASSSSNRLGTEAFF. The DNA is as follows: TGTGCCAGCAGCTCCTCCAATAGATTGGGCACTGAAGCTTTCTTT.